This T cell receptor beta chain was sequenced during a study of blood T cell repertoires in COVID-19. Study at large: Samples representing acute and convalescent COVID-19 were sourced from the United States, Italy and Spain. Sample material is recorded as cDNA or gDNA derived from T cells, B-cell-depleted T cells, or PBMCs.

Original processing methods: The authors estimated nucleated cell counts from reference gene primer amplification. Measured with immunoSEQ multiplex PCR; TCRdb has only the in-frame clones, and not every one. V, J and clone size are taken as reported in that table, and D and trimming were inferred from the DNA itself. The sample lists 150,000 to 200,000 clones, less than 90% seen once, with around 8% in the top ten. CDR1 and CDR2 from the germline V gene are SGDLS and YYNGEE. After removal of 4 bases from V and 4 bases from J, the junction contained 5 bases not matched to a gene. CDR3 length: 14 residues.

The sequenced material came from peripheral blood. The TCR was taken from a woman aged 70-85 years with COVID-19, enrolled during active disease. The V gene is TRBV9, the J gene TRBJ2-3, with 8 nucleotides matching TRBD2. In nucleotides, the CDR3 is TGTGCCAGCAGCACAGGGACTAGAGCAGATACGCAGTATTTT. Its translation: CASSTGTRADTQYF.